Shown below are 26 T cell receptor beta chains from a single sample sequenced in a study of neurological immune-mediated disorders. TCRdb re-analysed the 5' RACE reads in MiXCR, keeping a single row per CDR3 protein. The sample lists some 80,000 distinct CDR3 sequences, over 4.5% seen once, with over 6.5% in the top ten. Indicated time point: longitudinal time-point 2. Sample: PBMCs. The receptors derive from a woman aged 60-75 years with multiple sclerosis.

This clonotype occurred many times. The chain links TRBV11-2 to TRBJ2-3; TRBD2 agrees at 8 bases. Unmatched junction bases numbered 9, after V lost 1 base and J lost 0 bases. CDR1 is SGHAT, CDR2 FQNNGV, per germline. The CDR3 sequence is 18 residues long. The CDR3 loop reads CASSLGVGGGRSTDTQYF. The CDR3 DNA is TGTGCCAGCAGCTTAGGGGTGGGCGGGGGGCGGAGCACAGATACGCAGTATTTT. The whole variable domain, filled in from reference TRBV11-2 and TRBJ2-3, reads EAGVAQSPRYKIIEKRQSVAFWCNPISGHATLYWYQQILGQGPKLLIQFQNNGVVDDSQLPKDRFSAERLKGVDSTLKIQPAKLEDSAVYLCASSLGVGGGRSTDTQYFGPGTRLTVL.

The sample holds many counts of this clonotype. The chain uses TRBV29-1 and TRBJ2-1; no clear D. V lost 3 bases and J lost 11, with 14 bases in between. This CDR3 is built from 12 residues. Germline assignment: CDR1 SQVTM and CDR2 ANQGSEA. The CDR3 spells CSVDVSRIQQFF. The CDR3 DNA reads as TGCAGCGTTGATGTCAGCAGGATTCAGCAGTTCTTC.

This clonotype was seen ten or more times. The rearrangement joins TRBV5-1 to TRBJ1-6; D perhaps matches TRBD1 (6 bases). Trimming removed 4 bases at V and 6 bases at J, with 14 bases between. Germline V lookup: CDR1 SGHRS, CDR2 YFSETQ. The CDR3 is 15 residues long. CDR3 sequence reads: CASSRGGVTNSPLHF. Written as DNA, the CDR3 is TGCGCCAGCAGCCGAGGGGGGGTAACTAATTCACCCCTCCACTTT.

Ten or more counts support this clonotype. This rearrangement joins TRBV5-1 to TRBJ2-1; D may be TRBD1 (6 bases). This CDR3 contains 14 residues. The germline CDR1 and CDR2 sequences are SGHRS and YFSETQ. V lost 3 bases to trimming and J lost 5 bases, with 12 bases between them. This CDR3 is CASSSGRQDNEQFF. Here the CDR3 DNA reads TGCGCCAGCAGCTCGGGGAGACAGGACAATGAGCAGTTCTTC.

To note about this clonotype: The junction departs from germline at one end; a sequencing error may be responsible. This chain uses TRBV12-3 or TRBV12-4 with TRBJ2-3; D gene unclear. This CDR3 is 11 amino acids long. The DNA for the CDR3 is TGTGCCAGCAGTATTAAAGATACGAAGTATTTT. Translated, it gives CASSIKDTKYF.

This clonotype came up many times. The chain links TRBV20-1 to TRBJ2-5; tentative D call: TRBD2 (5 bases). Trimming left V 0 bases short and J 2 bases short, with 22 bases between. The CDR3 has 18 residues. CDR1 is DFQATT, CDR2 SNEGSKA, per germline (reference sequence). CDR3 DNA: TGCAGTGCTAGAGACAACCTAGGACGGGAATTCCCGCAAGAGACCCAGTACTTC. It encodes CSARDNLGREFPQETQYF.

This clonotype has just a few counts. This chain joins TRBV20-1 and TRBJ2-3, with a possible D match to TRBD2 (6 bases). The V gene's germline CDR1 is DFQATT and CDR2 SNEGSKA (reference sequence). This CDR3 has 13 amino acids. Deletions cut 2 bases from V and 4 bases from J, with 10 bases between. Written as DNA, the CDR3 is TGCAGTGCTAGACGTGGAGGGCCAGATACGCAGTATTTT. Translating it yields CSARRGGPDTQYF.

The CDR3 here is CASSLDSGTGELFF. CDR3 DNA sequence: TGTGCCAGCAGCTTGGACAGTGGCACCGGGGAGCTGTTTTTT. The rearrangement uses TRBV5-6 and TRBJ2-2; D not resolved. CDR3 size: 14 residues. Trimming took 0 bases from V and 4 from J, leaving 7 bases between them. The V gene's germline CDR1 is SGHDT and CDR2 YYEEEE.

This chain joins TRBV20-1 and TRBJ1-1; D remains ambiguous. V was cut by 0 bases and J by 2 bases, with 19 bases left in between. In germline, CDR1 is DFQATT, CDR2 SNEGSKA (reference sequence). The CDR3 sequence is 17 residues long. The CDR3 nucleotides read TGCAGTGCTAGAGATAAGGGAAGCCACTTCGTTAACACTGAAGCTTTCTTT. Translating it yields CSARDKGSHFVNTEAFF.

At least ten counts were recorded for this clonotype. The chain is built from TRBV5-1 and TRBJ2-3, with 7 bases aligning to TRBD1. CDR1 is SGHRS, CDR2 YFSETQ, per germline. After removal of 4 bases from V and 2 bases from J, the junction contained 7 bases not matched to a gene. The CDR3 length is 15 residues. This CDR3 is CASSQIGTATDTQYF. CDR3 DNA sequence: TGCGCCAGCAGCCAGATCGGGACAGCCACAGATACGCAGTATTTT. The whole variable domain, remainder taken from reference TRBV5-1 and TRBJ2-3, is KAGVTQTPRYLIKTRGQQVTLSCSPISGHRSVSWYQQTPGQGLQFLFEYFSETQRNKGNFPGRFSGRQFSNSRSEMNVSTLELGDSALYLCASSQIGTATDTQYFGPGTRLTVL.

This clonotype was counted at least ten times. Here the CDR3 reads CASSPGTEDTIYF. The CDR3 DNA is TGTGCCAGCAGCCCGGGGACGGAGGACACCATATATTTT. The chain couples TRBV7-6 to TRBJ1-3; D is possibly TRBD1 (5 bases). V lost 5 bases to trimming and J lost 8 bases, with 13 bases between them. The CDR3 contains 13 residues. From germline, CDR1 is SGHVS and CDR2 FNYEAQ. Complete variable domain (other parts from reference TRBV7-6 and TRBJ1-3): GAGVSQSPRYKVTKRGQDVALRCDPISGHVSLYWYRQALGQGPEFLTYFNYEAQQDKSGLPNDRFSAERPEGSISTLTIQRTEQRDSAMYRCASSPGTEDTIYFGEGSWLTVV.

This clonotype has only a few counts. The chain's CDR3 is CASSLRSGGSYNEQFF. Here the CDR3 DNA reads TGTGCCAGCAGCTTGCGAAGCGGGGGCTCCTACAATGAGCAGTTCTTC. The chain recombines TRBV11-2 with TRBJ2-1, with TRBD2 matching over 8 bases. Per germline, CDR1 SGHAT and CDR2 FQNNGV. The CDR3 has 16 amino acids. Germline trimming cut 3 bases from V and 0 bases from J; bases unmatched to any gene: 4.

This clonotype was counted at least ten times. The V and J genes are TRBV19 and TRBJ2-5; D is possibly TRBD2 (5 bases). Germline CDR1 LNHDA, CDR2 SQIVND (reference sequence). CDR3 size: 12 residues. With 3 bases removed from V and 7 bases from J, the gap between germline ends came to 9 bases. CDR3 DNA: TGTGCCAGTAGTATGGGTGAGGGGACCCAGTACTTC. This encodes CASSMGEGTQYF. Complete variable domain (other parts from reference TRBV19 and TRBJ2-5): DGGITQSPKYLFRKEGQNVTLSCEQNLNHDAMYWYRQDPGQGLRLIYYSQIVNDFQKGDIAEGYSVSREKKESFPLTVTSAQKNPTAFYLCASSMGEGTQYFGPGTRLLVL.

This clonotype was counted many times. The CDR3 is CASSTAGNYEQYF. The CDR3 nucleotides read TGCGCCAGCAGCACGGCAGGGAACTACGAGCAGTACTTC. V gene TRBV5-1 combines with J gene TRBJ2-7; weak D call: TRBD1 (5 bases). The ends were cut back, 4 bases at V and 3 bases at J, with 11 bases in the middle. Germline assignment: CDR1 SGHRS and CDR2 YFSETQ. The CDR3 runs to 13 residues.

This clonotype was detected a few times. This chain uses TRBV6-6 with TRBJ1-2, with TRBD1 as a possible D gene (5 bases). Germline-derived CDR1 and CDR2 are MNHNY and SVGAGI (reference sequence). CDR3 length: 15 amino acids. The V and J ends lost 2 bases and 0 bases respectively, with 10 bases between them. CDR3 bases: TGTGCCAGCAGTTACCAGGGAATAGCTAACTATGGCTACACCTTC. Amino acids: CASSYQGIANYGYTF.

A few counts support this clonotype. This chain joins TRBV2 and TRBJ2-3; a possible D gene is TRBD2 (7 bases). The V and J ends lost 1 base and 2 bases respectively, with 10 bases between them. The germline gives CDR1 SNHLY, CDR2 FYNNEI. The CDR3 extends over 15 amino acids. The CDR3 DNA reads TGTGCCAGCAGTGAAGTGGGGGGGGCCACAGATACGCAGTATTTT. This codes for CASSEVGGATDTQYF.

This clonotype was seen ten or more times. The chain employs TRBV7-9 and TRBJ1-6; D gene ambiguous. The CDR3 totals 13 residues. Trimming stripped 5 bases from V and 7 bases from J, with 9 bases between. CDR1 SEHNR and CDR2 FQNEAQ come from the germline V gene (reference sequence). CDR3 protein: CASSAFGNSPLHF. The CDR3 coding sequence is TGTGCCAGCAGCGCATTCGGGAATTCACCCCTCCACTTT.

The table lists this clonotype with many counts. The rearrangement joins TRBV27 to TRBJ2-4; no clear D. Trimming took off 1 base at V and 0 bases at J, with 1 base between the two ends. Germline-derived CDR1 and CDR2 are MNHEY and SMNVEV (reference sequence). This CDR3 region has 13 residues. CDR3 residues: CASSLLAKNIQYF. CDR3 sequence (DNA): TGTGCCAGCAGTTTATTAGCCAAAAACATTCAGTACTTC.

This clonotype was observed a handful of times. This chain joins TRBV5-1 and TRBJ1-6, with D tentatively TRBD1 (5 bases). V lost 4 bases and J lost 4, with 15 bases in between. This CDR3 spans 16 amino acids. CDR1 is SGHRS and CDR2 is YFSETQ in the germline V gene. The CDR3 DNA sequence: TGCGCCAGCAGCGCGGGAGGGGCGAATTATAATTCACCCCTCCACTTT. It yields the protein CASSAGGANYNSPLHF. Looking up the rest from reference TRBV5-1 and TRBJ1-6 gives the full variable domain: KAGVTQTPRYLIKTRGQQVTLSCSPISGHRSVSWYQQTPGQGLQFLFEYFSETQRNKGNFPGRFSGRQFSNSRSEMNVSTLELGDSALYLCASSAGGANYNSPLHFGNGTRLTVT.

This clonotype has at least ten counts. This chain uses TRBV12-3 or TRBV12-4 with TRBJ2-7; no definite D call. The V end was cut by 6 bases, the J end by 7 bases, with 16 bases between. The length of the CDR3 is 13 residues. CDR3 amino acids: CASRVGPRWEQYF. In nucleotides, the CDR3 is TGTGCCAGCAGGGTTGGGCCACGGTGGGAGCAGTACTTC.

The rearrangement joins TRBV20-1 to TRBJ1-1, with no clear D. Germline V lookup: CDR1 DFQATT, CDR2 SNEGSKA (reference sequence). Trimming removed 6 bases from V and 0 bases from J, with 11 bases in between. This CDR3 has 13 amino acids. As DNA, the CDR3 is TGCAGTGCCCGACGTGACTTGAACACTGAAGCTTTCTTT. This codes for CSARRDLNTEAFF.

This clonotype has a count of ten or more. V usage is TRBV12-3 or TRBV12-4 and J usage is TRBJ1-1; possibly TRBD1 for D (5 bases). Trimming shortened V by 5 bases and J by 1 base, and 11 bases separated the two germline ends. The CDR3 spans 14 residues. The CDR3, as DNA: TGTGCCAGCAGTAAACAGGTGGGGAACACTGAAGCTTTCTTT. As protein: CASSKQVGNTEAFF.

This chain links TRBV20-1 with TRBJ2-1; 9 bases fit TRBD2. The V segment lost 4 bases and the J segment 4 bases; nucleotides outside the gene matches: 5. Per germline, CDR1 DFQATT and CDR2 SNEGSKA (reference sequence). The CDR3 spans 14 residues. The CDR3 DNA follows: TGCAGTGCTATAGCGGGGGCGGGATACAATGAGCAGTTCTTC. As protein: CSAIAGAGYNEQFF.

This clonotype appeared many times. The gene calls are TRBV28 and TRBJ2-7, with a possible D match to TRBD1 (6 bases). Germline V lookup: CDR1 MDHEN, CDR2 SYDVKM. V was clipped by 1 base and J by 6 bases, with 16 bases between them. The CDR3 spans 15 residues. CDR3 DNA: TGTGCCAGCAGTTTATCCCCCAACAGGGCAGGCGAGCAGTACTTC. This codes for CASSLSPNRAGEQYF. Full variable domain (remainder filled in from reference TRBV28 and TRBJ2-7): DVKVTQSSRYLVKRTGEKVFLECVQDMDHENMFWYRQDPGLGLRLIYFSYDVKMKEKGDIPEGYSVSREKKERFSLILESASTNQTSMYLCASSLSPNRAGEQYFGPGTRLTVT.

The table lists this clonotype with many counts. The chain is built from TRBV5-4 and TRBJ2-1; TRBD1 is a possible D gene (5 bases). This CDR3 has 16 residues. Trimming removed 0 bases at V and 4 bases at J, with 14 bases between. Germline values: CDR1 SGHNT, CDR2 YYREEE (reference sequence). CDR3 sequence reads: CASSLGVGASYNEQFF. CDR3 bases: TGTGCCAGCAGCTTGGGGGTTGGGGCCTCGTACAATGAGCAGTTCTTC.

This clonotype was found many times. The V and J genes are TRBV7-9 and TRBJ2-2, with TRBD1 identical over 8 bases. Germline CDR1 is SEHNR and CDR2 is FQNEAQ (reference sequence). CDR3 length: 15 residues. Losses at the gene ends were 5 bases for V and 4 bases for J; bases not matched to a gene: 6. CDR3 amino acids: CASSLETGATGELFF. CDR3 nucleotide sequence: TGTGCCAGCAGCCTGGAGACAGGGGCCACCGGGGAGCTGTTTTTT.